Following are 8 T cell receptor beta chains from one sample sequenced in a study of OX40 agonist ivuxolimab in advanced cancers. The method was immunoSEQ multiplex PCR; TCRdb's version includes in-frame clones alone and lacks a portion of them. The repertoire holds about 110,000 clones, around nine tenths seen once, with 0.27% in the top ten. Sequencing was performed on CD4+ or CD8+ T cells sorted from blood, taken in a trial of the OX40 agonist ivuxolimab. These receptors were taken from an adult with an advanced solid tumor such as melanoma, head and neck, liver or kidney cancer.

The genes are TRBV9 and TRBJ2-7; tentative D call: TRBD2 (6 bases). Germline-derived CDR1 and CDR2 are SGDLS and YYNGEE. CDR3 length equals 15 residues. V gave up 0 bases and J gave up 6 bases, with 16 bases separating them. CDR3 region: CASSVDVARGSEQYF. Written as DNA, the CDR3 is TGTGCCAGCAGCGTAGATGTGGCCCGGGGGTCCGAGCAGTACTTC.

This clone has only one observation. The DNA of the CDR3 is TGCGCCAGCAGCCAAGAGTTCCGGGTTGGGCAGCCCCAGCATTTT. It translates to CASSQEFRVGQPQHF. This chain connects TRBV4-1 to TRBJ1-5; D gene ambiguous. The V gene's germline CDR1 is MGHRA and CDR2 YSYEKL. V dropped 0 bases and J dropped 7 bases, with 13 bases sitting between them. CDR3 length equals 15 residues.

This rearrangement joins TRBV29-1 to TRBJ2-1, with 7 bases fitting TRBD1. Germline values: CDR1 SQVTM, CDR2 ANQGSEA. The CDR3 is made up of 15 amino acids. The trim removed 4 bases at V and 3 bases at J, leaving 9 bases unmatched. For the CDR3, the DNA is TGCAGCGTTGCCCTTCGACAGGGTCGCTACAATGAGCAGTTCTTC. It yields the protein CSVALRQGRYNEQFF.

The chain links TRBV28 to TRBJ1-5; no clear D gene. CDR1 is MDHEN and CDR2 is SYDVKM in the germline V gene. This CDR3 region has 16 residues. Trimming left V 3 bases short and J 3 bases short, with 15 bases between. The CDR3 DNA sequence: TGTGCCAGCAGTTTCGTGGCACTACTTCCCAATCAGCCCCAGCATTTT. Protein product: CASSFVALLPNQPQHF. The variable domain in full, completed from reference TRBV28 and TRBJ1-5, reads DVKVTQSSRYLVKRTGEKVFLECVQDMDHENMFWYRQDPGLGLRLIYFSYDVKMKEKGDIPEGYSVSREKKERFSLILESASTNQTSMYLCASSFVALLPNQPQHFGDGTRLSIL.

This clone was found once. This chain uses TRBV5-4 with TRBJ2-3; TRBD2 matches at 9 bases. The CDR3 consists of 17 residues. The junction had 9 bases not matched to a gene; V was cut back by 0 bases and J by 4 bases. Germline lookup yields CDR1 SGHNT and CDR2 YYREEE (reference sequence). The CDR3 DNA reads as TGTGCCAGCAGCTTGGATCTTACAGCGGGGGGATCAGATACGCAGTATTTT. Translation gives CASSLDLTAGGSDTQYF.

The V and J genes are TRBV2 and TRBJ2-7; 8 bases match TRBD1. The germline CDR1 and CDR2 sequences are SNHLY and FYNNEI. This CDR3 has 18 amino acids. V shed 4 bases and J 1 base; nucleotides not matched to a gene: 15. The CDR3 DNA is TGTGCCAGCAGTGCGTTACGTTCAGGGGGCGCGGAGTCCTACGAGCAGTACTTC. Its translation: CASSALRSGGAESYEQYF. The variable domain in full, completed from reference TRBV2 and TRBJ2-7, reads EPEVTQTPSHQVTQMGQEVILRCVPISNHLYFYWYRQILGQKVEFLVSFYNNEISEKSEIFDDQFSVERPDGSNFTLKIRSTKLEDSAMYFCASSALRSGGAESYEQYFGPGTRLTVT.

The chain employs TRBV28 and TRBJ2-3; a possible D gene is TRBD2 (6 bases). Germline CDR1 and CDR2: MDHEN and SYDVKM. Deletions cut 1 base from V and 11 bases from J, with 19 bases between. CDR3 size: 15 residues. As DNA, the CDR3 is TGTGCCAGCAGTTTATCGGCCCAGGAGGGACCGAAGCAGTATTTT. Translation: CASSLSAQEGPKQYF.

The chain employs TRBV19 and TRBJ2-4; D may correspond to TRBD1 or TRBD2 (5 bases each). CDR1 is LNHDA, CDR2 SQIVND, per germline (reference sequence). The V gene lost 4 bases and the J gene lost 3 bases, with 19 bases spanning the gap. The CDR3 is made up of 17 amino acids. DNA for the CDR3: TGTGCCAGTAGTAGCCTTCCAGGGAGTGATAGCAAAAACATTCAGTACTTC. This sequence encodes CASSSLPGSDSKNIQYF.